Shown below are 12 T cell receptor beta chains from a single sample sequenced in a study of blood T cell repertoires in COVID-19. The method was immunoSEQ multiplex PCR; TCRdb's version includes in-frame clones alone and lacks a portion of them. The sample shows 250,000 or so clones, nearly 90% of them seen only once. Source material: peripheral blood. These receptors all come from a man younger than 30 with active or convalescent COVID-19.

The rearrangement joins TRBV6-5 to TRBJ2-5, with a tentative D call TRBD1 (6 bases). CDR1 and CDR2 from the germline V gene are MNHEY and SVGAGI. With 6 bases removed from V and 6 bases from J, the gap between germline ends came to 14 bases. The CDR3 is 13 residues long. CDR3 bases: TGTGCCAGCAGATCGACAGGCTCGCAGACCCAGTACTTC. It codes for CASRSTGSQTQYF.

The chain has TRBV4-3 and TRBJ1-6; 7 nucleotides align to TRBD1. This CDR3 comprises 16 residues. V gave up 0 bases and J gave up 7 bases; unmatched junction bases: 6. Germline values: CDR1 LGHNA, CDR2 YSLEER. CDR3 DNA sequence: TGCGCCAGCAGCCAAGATTCAGGGGGGTGGAATTCACCCCTCCACTTT. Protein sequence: CASSQDSGGWNSPLHF.

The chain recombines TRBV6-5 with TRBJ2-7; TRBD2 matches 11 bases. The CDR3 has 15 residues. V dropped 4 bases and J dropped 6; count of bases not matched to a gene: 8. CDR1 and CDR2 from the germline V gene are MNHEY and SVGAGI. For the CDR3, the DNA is TGTGCCAGCAGTTCGCCCTTACTAGCGGGAGCCGAGCAGTACTTC. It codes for CASSSPLLAGAEQYF.

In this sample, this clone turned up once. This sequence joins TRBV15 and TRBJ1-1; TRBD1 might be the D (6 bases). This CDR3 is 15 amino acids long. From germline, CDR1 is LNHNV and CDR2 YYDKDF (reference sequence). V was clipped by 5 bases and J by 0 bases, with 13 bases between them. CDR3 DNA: TGTGCCACCAGCCATCCGGGGGGGCTGAACACTGAAGCTTTCTTT. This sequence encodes CATSHPGGLNTEAFF.

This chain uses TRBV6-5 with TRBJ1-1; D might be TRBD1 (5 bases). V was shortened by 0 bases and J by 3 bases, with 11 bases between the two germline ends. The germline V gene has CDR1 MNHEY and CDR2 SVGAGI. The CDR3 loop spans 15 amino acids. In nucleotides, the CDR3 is TGTGCCAGCAGTTACTCGGGGGGGTTGGACACTGAAGCTTTCTTT. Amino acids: CASSYSGGLDTEAFF.

As DNA, the CDR3 is TGTGCCAGCAGCCCCTCAGGGGTCTATGGCTACACCTTC. It yields the protein CASSPSGVYGYTF. This rearrangement joins TRBV7-2 to TRBJ1-2, with D perhaps matching TRBD1 (6 bases). V shed 5 bases and J shed 4 bases, with 11 bases lying between them. The germline gives CDR1 SGHTA, CDR2 FQGNSA. There are 13 residues in the CDR3.

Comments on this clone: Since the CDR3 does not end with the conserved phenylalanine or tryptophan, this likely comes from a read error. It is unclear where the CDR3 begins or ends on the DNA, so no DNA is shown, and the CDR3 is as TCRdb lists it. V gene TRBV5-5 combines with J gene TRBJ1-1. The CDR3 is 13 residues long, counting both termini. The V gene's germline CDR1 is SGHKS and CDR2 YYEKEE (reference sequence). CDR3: CASSLSGGHRSEV.

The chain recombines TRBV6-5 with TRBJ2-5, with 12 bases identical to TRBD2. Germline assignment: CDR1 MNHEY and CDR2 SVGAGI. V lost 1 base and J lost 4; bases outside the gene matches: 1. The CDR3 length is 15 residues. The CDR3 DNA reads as TGTGCCAGCAGTTACTTACTAGCGGGAGGAGAGACCCAGTACTTC. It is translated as CASSYLLAGGETQYF.

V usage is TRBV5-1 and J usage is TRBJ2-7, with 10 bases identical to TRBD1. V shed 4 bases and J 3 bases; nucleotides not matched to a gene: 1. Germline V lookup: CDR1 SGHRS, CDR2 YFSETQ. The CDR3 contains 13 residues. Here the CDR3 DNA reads TGCGCCAGCAGCGGACAGGGGGTCTACGAGCAGTACTTC. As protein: CASSGQGVYEQYF. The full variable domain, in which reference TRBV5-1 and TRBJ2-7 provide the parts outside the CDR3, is KAGVTQTPRYLIKTRGQQVTLSCSPISGHRSVSWYQQTPGQGLQFLFEYFSETQRNKGNFPGRFSGRQFSNSRSEMNVSTLELGDSALYLCASSGQGVYEQYFGPGTRLTVT.

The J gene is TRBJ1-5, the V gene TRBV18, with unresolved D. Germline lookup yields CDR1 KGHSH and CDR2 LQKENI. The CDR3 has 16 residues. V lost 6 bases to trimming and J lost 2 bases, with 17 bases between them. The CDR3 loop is CASSRERGIGNQPQHF. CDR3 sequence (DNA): TGTGCCAGCTCCCGCGAGCGAGGGATCGGCAATCAGCCCCAGCATTTT.

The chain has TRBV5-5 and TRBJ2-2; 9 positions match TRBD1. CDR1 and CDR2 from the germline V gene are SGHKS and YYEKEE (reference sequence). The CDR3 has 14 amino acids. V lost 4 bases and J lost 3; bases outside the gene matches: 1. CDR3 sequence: CASSRDRDTGELFF. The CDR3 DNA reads TGTGCCAGCAGCCGGGACAGGGACACCGGGGAGCTGTTTTTT. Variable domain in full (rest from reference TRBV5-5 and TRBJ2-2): DAGVTQSPTHLIKTRGQQVTLRCSPISGHKSVSWYQQVLGQGPQFIFQYYEKEERGRGNFPDRFSARQFPNYSSELNVNALLLGDSALYLCASSRDRDTGELFFGEGSRLTVL.

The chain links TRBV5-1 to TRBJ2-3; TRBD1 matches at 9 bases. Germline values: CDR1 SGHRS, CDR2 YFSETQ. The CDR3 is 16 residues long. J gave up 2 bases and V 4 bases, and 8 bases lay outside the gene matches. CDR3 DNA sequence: TGCGCCAGCAGCGACAGGGGGGTCTCAATCACAGATACGCAGTATTTT. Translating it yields CASSDRGVSITDTQYF.